The clone carrying this T cell receptor (beta chain) was seen more than once but under ten times. In the authors' workflow: The authors estimated nucleated cell counts from reference gene primer amplification. The repertoire was sequenced with immunoSEQ multiplex PCR; TCRdb's copy has only in-frame clones and lacks some. V and J calls and clone size are given by that table; D and trimming were obtained from the DNA. The data contain fewer than 200,000 clones, more than 70% of them seen just once; the ten biggest clones take up around 7.8%. The V gene lost 1 base and the J gene lost 3 bases, with 7 bases spanning the gap. Germline CDR1 is SNHLY and CDR2 is FYNNEI. This CDR3 is 14 amino acids long. This specimen comes from a study of blood T cell repertoires in COVID-19. Study information: The United States, Italy and Spain provided the acute and convalescent COVID-19 samples. T cells, B-cell-depleted T cells, or PBMCs provided the cDNA or gDNA that served as material.

This chain uses TRBV2 with TRBJ1-5; unclear D gene. Sequencing was performed on peripheral blood. This sequence was found in a woman in her fifties or sixties with acute or convalescent COVID-19. CDR3 sequence reads: CASSEGLANQPQHF. The CDR3, as DNA: TGTGCCAGCAGTGAAGGACTAGCCAATCAGCCCCAGCATTTT.